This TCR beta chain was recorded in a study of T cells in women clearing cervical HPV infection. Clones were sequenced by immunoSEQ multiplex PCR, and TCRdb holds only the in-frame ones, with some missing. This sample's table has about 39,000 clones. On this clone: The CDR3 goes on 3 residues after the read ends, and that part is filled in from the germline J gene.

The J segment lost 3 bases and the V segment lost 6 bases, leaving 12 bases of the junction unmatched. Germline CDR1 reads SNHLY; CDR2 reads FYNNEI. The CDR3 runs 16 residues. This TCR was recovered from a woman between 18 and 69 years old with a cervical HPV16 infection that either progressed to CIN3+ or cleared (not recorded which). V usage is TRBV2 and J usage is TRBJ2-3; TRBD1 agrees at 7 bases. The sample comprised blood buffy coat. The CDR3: CASRLDDRVRTDTQYF. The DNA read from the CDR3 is TGTGCCAGCAGACTCGATGACAGGGTGAGAACAGATACG.